The rows below give T cell receptor beta chains drawn from one sample of a study of blood T cell repertoires in COVID-19. Clones were read by immunoSEQ multiplex PCR, and TCRdb kept only the in-frame ones, dropping some. Counted here are 200,000 or so clones, just over 85% occurring once; the ten biggest clones make up 4.4%. Sequenced input: peripheral blood. All receptors derive from a middle-aged man with acute or convalescent COVID-19. CDR3s include the opening cysteine and the closing phenylalanine or tryptophan. The order of the fields is J gene, V gene, clone size, D gene, CDR3 DNA, CDR3 protein. A D gene is named only where the DNA matches it firmly. Not every row has a clone size; where given, it reads once, few, many or a size class.

j_call: TRBJ1-1; v_call: TRBV6-5; clone_size: NA; d_call: NA; cdr3_nt: TGTGCCAGCACAACGAGAGGGACTGAAGCTTTCTTT; cdr3_aa: CASTTRGTEAFF
j_call: TRBJ1-6; v_call: TRBV3-1/TRBV3-2; clone_size: NA; d_call: TRBD1; cdr3_nt: TGTGCCAGCAGCCTGGACAGGGTAGTTTATAATTCACCCCTCCACTTT; cdr3_aa: CASSLDRVVYNSPLHF
j_call: TRBJ2-5; v_call: TRBV19; clone_size: NA; d_call: NA; cdr3_nt: TGTGCCAGTAGTATCTCAAGGGGGACATCGTACCAAGAGACCCAGTACTTC; cdr3_aa: CASSISRGTSYQETQYF
j_call: TRBJ1-1; v_call: TRBV18; clone_size: once; d_call: TRBD1; cdr3_nt: TGTGCCAGCTCCCAGGGGGTAGGCGGCACTGAAGCTTTCTTT; cdr3_aa: CASSQGVGGTEAFF
j_call: TRBJ2-1; v_call: TRBV6-2/TRBV6-3; clone_size: NA; d_call: NA; cdr3_nt: TGTGCCAGCAGTTACGTTGGCAGGGGCAATGAGCAGTTCTTC; cdr3_aa: CASSYVGRGNEQFF
j_call: TRBJ1-1; v_call: TRBV2; clone_size: NA; d_call: NA; cdr3_nt: TGTGCCAGCACCAGAGAAGACTCTCAGGCTTTCTTT; cdr3_aa: CASTREDSQAFF
j_call: TRBJ1-4; v_call: TRBV27; clone_size: NA; d_call: NA; cdr3_nt: TGTGCCAGCAGTCGAAGACAGCTCAATAATGAAAAACTGTTTTTT; cdr3_aa: CASSRRQLNNEKLFF
j_call: TRBJ1-2; v_call: TRBV19; clone_size: NA; d_call: NA; cdr3_nt: TGTGCCAGTTCCATCAGGGATCCCTATGGCTACACCTTC; cdr3_aa: CASSIRDPYGYTF
j_call: TRBJ1-3; v_call: TRBV11-2; clone_size: NA; d_call: NA; cdr3_nt: TGTGCCAGCAGCTTAGGGCGGGGACCCGGAAACACCATATATTTT; cdr3_aa: CASSLGRGPGNTIYF
j_call: TRBJ2-3; v_call: TRBV19; clone_size: NA; d_call: NA; cdr3_nt: TGTGCCAGTAGTATAGGACAGACTAGCACAGATACGCAGTATTTT; cdr3_aa: CASSIGQTSTDTQYF